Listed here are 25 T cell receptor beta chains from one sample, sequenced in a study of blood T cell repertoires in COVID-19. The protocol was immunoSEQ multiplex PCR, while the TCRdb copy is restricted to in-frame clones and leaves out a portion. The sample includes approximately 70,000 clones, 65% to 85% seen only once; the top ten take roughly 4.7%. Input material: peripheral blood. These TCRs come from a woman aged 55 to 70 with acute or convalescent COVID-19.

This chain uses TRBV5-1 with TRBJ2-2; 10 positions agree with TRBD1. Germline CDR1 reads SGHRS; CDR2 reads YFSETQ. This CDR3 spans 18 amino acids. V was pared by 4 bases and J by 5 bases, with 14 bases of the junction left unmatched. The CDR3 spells CASSARDRGPGRTGELFF. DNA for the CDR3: TGCGCCAGCAGCGCGAGGGACAGGGGTCCCGGTCGGACCGGGGAGCTGTTTTTT. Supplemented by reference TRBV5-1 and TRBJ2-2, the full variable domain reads KAGVTQTPRYLIKTRGQQVTLSCSPISGHRSVSWYQQTPGQGLQFLFEYFSETQRNKGNFPGRFSGRQFSNSRSEMNVSTLELGDSALYLCASSARDRGPGRTGELFFGEGSRLTVL.

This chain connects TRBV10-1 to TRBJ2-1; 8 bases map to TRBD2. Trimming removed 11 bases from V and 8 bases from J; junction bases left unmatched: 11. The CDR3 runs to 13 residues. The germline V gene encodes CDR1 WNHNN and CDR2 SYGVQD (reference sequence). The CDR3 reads CASRGGNSDEQFF. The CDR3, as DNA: TGCGCCTCACGGGGGGGCAATAGCGATGAGCAGTTCTTC.

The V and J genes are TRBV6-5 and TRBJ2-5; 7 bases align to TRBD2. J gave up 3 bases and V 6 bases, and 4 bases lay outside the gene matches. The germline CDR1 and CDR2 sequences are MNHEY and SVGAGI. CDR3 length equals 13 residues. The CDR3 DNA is TGTGCCAGCAGACGCGGGACTAAAGAGACCCAGTACTTC. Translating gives CASRRGTKETQYF.

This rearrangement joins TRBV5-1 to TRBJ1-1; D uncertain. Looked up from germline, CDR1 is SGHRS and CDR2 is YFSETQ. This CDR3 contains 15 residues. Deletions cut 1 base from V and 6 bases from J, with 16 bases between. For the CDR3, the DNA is TGCGCCAGCAGCTTGAGTACGACGGGCGGGGCTGAAGCTTTCTTT. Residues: CASSLSTTGGAEAFF.

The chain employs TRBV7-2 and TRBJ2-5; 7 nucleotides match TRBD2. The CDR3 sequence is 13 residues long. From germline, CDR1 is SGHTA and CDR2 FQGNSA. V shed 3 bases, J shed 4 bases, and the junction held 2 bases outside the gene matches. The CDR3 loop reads CASSFTGGETQYF. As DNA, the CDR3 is TGTGCCAGCAGCTTCACGGGGGGAGAGACCCAGTACTTC. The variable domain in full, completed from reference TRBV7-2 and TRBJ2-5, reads GAGVSQSPSNKVTEKGKDVELRCDPISGHTALYWYRQSLGQGLEFLIYFQGNSAPDKSGLPSDRFSAERTGGSVSTLTIQRTQQEDSAVYLCASSFTGGETQYFGPGTRLLVL.

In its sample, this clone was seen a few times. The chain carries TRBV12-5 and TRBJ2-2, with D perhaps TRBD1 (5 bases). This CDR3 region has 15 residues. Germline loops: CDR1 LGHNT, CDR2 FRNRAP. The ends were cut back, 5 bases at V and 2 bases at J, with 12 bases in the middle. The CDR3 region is CASGPVGLNTGELFF. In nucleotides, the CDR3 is TGTGCTAGTGGTCCCGTGGGGCTTAACACCGGGGAGCTGTTTTTT.

The CDR3 reads CASGQGHDNYGYTF. The CDR3 nucleotides are TGTGCTAGTGGCCAAGGACACGATAACTATGGCTACACCTTC. The V gene is TRBV12-5, the J gene TRBJ1-2; D perhaps matches TRBD1 (5 bases). Trimming stripped 6 bases from V and 1 base from J, with 12 bases between. CDR1 is LGHNT, CDR2 FRNRAP, per germline. This CDR3 is built from 14 residues.

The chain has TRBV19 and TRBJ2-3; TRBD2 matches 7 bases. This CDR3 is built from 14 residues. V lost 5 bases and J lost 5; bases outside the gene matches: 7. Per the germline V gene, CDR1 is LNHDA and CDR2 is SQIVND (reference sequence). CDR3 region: CASSGGLREDTQYF. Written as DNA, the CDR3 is TGTGCCAGTAGTGGGGGACTACGGGAAGATACGCAGTATTTT.

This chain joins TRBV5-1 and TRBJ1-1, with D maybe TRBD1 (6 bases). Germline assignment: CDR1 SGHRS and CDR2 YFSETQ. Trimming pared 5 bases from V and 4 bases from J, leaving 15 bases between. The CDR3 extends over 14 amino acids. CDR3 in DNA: TGCGCCAGCAGTAGGGCAGGGGTTACCACTGAAGCTTTCTTT. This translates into CASSRAGVTTEAFF.

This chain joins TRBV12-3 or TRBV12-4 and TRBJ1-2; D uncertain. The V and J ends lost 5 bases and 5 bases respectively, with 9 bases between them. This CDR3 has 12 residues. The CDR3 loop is CASSLQDYGYTF. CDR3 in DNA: TGTGCCAGCAGTCTCCAGGATTATGGCTACACCTTC.

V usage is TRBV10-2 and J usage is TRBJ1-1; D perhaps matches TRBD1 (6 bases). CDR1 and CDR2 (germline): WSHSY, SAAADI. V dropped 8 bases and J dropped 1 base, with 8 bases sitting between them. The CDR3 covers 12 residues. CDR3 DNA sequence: TGCGCCAGCGGGGGACAGAACACTGAAGCTTTCTTT. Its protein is CASGGQNTEAFF.

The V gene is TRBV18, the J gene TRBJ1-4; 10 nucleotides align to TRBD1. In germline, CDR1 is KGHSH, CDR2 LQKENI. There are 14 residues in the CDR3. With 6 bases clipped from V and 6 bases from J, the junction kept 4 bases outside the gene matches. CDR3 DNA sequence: TGTGCCAGCTCGCCCGGGACAGGGGATGAAAAACTGTTTTTT. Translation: CASSPGTGDEKLFF.

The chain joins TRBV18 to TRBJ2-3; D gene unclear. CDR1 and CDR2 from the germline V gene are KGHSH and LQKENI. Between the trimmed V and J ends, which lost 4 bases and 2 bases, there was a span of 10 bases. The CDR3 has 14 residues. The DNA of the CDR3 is TGTGCCAGCTCACAAGAAAGCCTCACAGATACGCAGTATTTT. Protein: CASSQESLTDTQYF. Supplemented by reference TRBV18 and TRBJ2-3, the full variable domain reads NAGVMQNPRHLVRRRGQEARLRCSPMKGHSHVYWYRQLPEEGLKFMVYLQKENIIDESGMPKERFSAEFPKEGPSILRIQQVVRGDSAAYFCASSQESLTDTQYFGPGTRLTVL.

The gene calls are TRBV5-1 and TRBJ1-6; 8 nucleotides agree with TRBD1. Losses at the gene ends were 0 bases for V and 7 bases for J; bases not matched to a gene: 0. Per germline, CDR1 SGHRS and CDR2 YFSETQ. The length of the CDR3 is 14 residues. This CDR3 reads CASSLGDRNSPLHF. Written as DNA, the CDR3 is TGCGCCAGCAGCTTGGGGGACAGGAATTCACCCCTCCACTTT.

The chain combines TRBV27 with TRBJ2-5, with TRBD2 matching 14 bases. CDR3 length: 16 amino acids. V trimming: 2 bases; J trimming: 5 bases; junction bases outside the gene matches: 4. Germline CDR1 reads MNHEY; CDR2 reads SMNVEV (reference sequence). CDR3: CASSLRLAGGPETQYF. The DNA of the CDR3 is TGTGCCAGCAGTTTACGACTAGCGGGGGGGCCGGAGACCCAGTACTTC.

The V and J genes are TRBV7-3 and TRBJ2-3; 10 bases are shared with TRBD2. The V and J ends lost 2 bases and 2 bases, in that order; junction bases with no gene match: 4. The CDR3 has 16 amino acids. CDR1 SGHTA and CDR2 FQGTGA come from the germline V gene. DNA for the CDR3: TGTGCCAGCAGCTTACTAGCGGGGGCCTCCACAGATACGCAGTATTTT. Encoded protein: CASSLLAGASTDTQYF.

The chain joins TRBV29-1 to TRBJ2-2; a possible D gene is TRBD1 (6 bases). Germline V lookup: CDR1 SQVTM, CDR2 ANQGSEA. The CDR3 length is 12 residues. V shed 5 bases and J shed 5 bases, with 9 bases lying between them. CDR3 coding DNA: TGCAGCGTTCCGACAGGAACCGGGGAGCTGTTTTTT. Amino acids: CSVPTGTGELFF.

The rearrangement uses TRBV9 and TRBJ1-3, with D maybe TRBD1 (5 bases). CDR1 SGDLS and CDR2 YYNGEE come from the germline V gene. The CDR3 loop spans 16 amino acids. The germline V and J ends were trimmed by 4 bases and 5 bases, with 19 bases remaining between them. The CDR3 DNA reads TGTGCCAGCAGCTCTCAACAGGACCCCCTAAGAAACACCATATATTTT. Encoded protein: CASSSQQDPLRNTIYF. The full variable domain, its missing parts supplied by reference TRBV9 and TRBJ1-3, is DSGVTQTPKHLITATGQRVTLRCSPRSGDLSVYWYQQSLDQGLQFLIQYYNGEERAKGNILERFSAQQFPDLHSELNLSSLELGDSALYFCASSSQQDPLRNTIYFGEGSWLTVV.

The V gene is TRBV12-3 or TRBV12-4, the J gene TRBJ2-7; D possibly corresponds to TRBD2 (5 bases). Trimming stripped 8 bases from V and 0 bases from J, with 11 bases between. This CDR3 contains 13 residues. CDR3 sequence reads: CASLGADSYEQYF. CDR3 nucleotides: TGTGCCAGCCTGGGAGCAGACTCCTACGAGCAGTACTTC.

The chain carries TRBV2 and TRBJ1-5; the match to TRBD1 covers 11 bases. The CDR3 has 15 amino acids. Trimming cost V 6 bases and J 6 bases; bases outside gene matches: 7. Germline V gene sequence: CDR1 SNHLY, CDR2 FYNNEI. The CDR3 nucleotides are TGTGCCAGCAGGCCGGGACAGGGGGAGAGTCAGCCCCAGCATTTT. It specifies CASRPGQGESQPQHF.

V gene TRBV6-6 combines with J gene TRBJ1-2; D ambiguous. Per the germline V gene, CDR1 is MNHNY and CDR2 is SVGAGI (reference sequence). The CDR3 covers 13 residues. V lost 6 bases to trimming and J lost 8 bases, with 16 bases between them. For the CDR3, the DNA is TGTGCCAGCAGGCAACAGCATTCATGGGGCTACACCTTC. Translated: CASRQQHSWGYTF.

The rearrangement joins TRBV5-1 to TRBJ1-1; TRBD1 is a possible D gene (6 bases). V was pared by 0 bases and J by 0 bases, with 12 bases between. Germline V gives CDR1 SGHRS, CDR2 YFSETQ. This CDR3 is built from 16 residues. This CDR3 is CASSLETGPLNTEAFF. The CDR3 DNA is TGCGCCAGCAGCTTGGAGACAGGACCGTTGAACACTGAAGCTTTCTTT.

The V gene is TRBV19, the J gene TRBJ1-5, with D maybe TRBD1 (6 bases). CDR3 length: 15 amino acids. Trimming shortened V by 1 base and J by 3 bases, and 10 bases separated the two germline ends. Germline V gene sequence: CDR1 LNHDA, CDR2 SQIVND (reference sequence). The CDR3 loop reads CASSIVGGNNQPQHF. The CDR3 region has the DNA TGTGCCAGTAGTATAGTTGGGGGCAACAATCAGCCCCAGCATTTT.

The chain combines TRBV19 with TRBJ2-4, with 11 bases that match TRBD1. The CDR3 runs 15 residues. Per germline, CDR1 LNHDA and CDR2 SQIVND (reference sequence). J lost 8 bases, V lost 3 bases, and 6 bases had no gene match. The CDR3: CASSIRTGGVDIQYF. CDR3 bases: TGTGCCAGTAGTATTCGGACAGGGGGCGTGGACATTCAGTACTTC.

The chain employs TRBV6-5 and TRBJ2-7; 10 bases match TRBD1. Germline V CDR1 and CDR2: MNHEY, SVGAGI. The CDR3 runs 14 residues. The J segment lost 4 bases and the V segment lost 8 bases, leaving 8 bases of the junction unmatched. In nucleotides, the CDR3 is TGTGCCAGCCGCCCGGGACAGGGGTCGTACGAGCAGTACTTC. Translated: CASRPGQGSYEQYF.